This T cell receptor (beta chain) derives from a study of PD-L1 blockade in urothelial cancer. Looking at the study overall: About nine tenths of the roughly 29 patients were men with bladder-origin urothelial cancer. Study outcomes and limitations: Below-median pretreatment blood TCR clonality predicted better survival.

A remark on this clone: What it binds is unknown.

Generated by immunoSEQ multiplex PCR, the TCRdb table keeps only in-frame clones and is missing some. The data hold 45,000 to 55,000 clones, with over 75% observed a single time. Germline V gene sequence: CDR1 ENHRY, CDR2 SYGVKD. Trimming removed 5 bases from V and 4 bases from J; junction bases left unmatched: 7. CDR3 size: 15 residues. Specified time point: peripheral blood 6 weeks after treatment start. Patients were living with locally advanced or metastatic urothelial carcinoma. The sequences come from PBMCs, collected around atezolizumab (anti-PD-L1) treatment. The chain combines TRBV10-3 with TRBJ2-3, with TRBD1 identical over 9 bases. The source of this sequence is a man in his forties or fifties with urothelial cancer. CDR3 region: CAISSGQGNSDTQYF. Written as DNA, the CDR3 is TGTGCCATCAGTTCGGGACAGGGAAACTCAGATACGCAGTATTTT.